This TCR beta chain was documented in a study of blood T cell repertoires in COVID-19. Study in general: Specimens from acute and convalescent COVID-19 originated in the United States, Italy and Spain. PBMCs, B-cell-depleted T cells, or T cells were the source of the cDNA or gDNA that made up the material.

The CDR3 extends over 14 amino acids. Germline V gene sequence: CDR1 LGHNT, CDR2 FRNRAP. V trimming: 1 base; J trimming: 1 base; junction bases outside the gene matches: 0. In the authors' workflow: It was from reference gene primer amplification that nucleated cell counts were estimated. Sequencing was performed with immunoSEQ multiplex PCR; in TCRdb, only in-frame clones are kept and a portion is missing. V and J calls and clone size come straight from that table; D and trimming were deduced from the DNA. Of approximately 46,000 clones in the sample, 80% to 90% were seen once. Sequenced input: peripheral blood. The origin of this receptor is a man between 65 and 85 years old with active COVID-19. J is TRBJ2-7 and V is TRBV12-5, with 8 bases matching TRBD1. CDR3 nucleotide sequence: TGTGCTAGTGGTTTGGGACAGGGGTCCTACGAGCAGTACTTC. This encodes CASGLGQGSYEQYF.